The 15 T cell receptor beta chains presented below share a single source sample, sequenced in a study of cytomegalovirus exposure and HLA in healthy donors. PCR was performed using 60 Vbeta and 13 Jbeta primers. Some clones are missing from TCRdb's copy, which holds only in-frame ones; the method was immunoSEQ multiplex PCR. The sample has about 150,000 clones, roughly 85% seen once. The sample was PBMCs. The receptors were sampled from a woman younger than 35 in good health and CMV-seronegative.

The chain is built from TRBV4-3 and TRBJ2-3; 7 bases are a match to TRBD2. The CDR3 runs 15 residues. Per the germline V gene, CDR1 is LGHNA and CDR2 is YSLEER. The junction had 6 bases not matched to a gene; V was cut back by 4 bases and J by 2 bases. Here the CDR3 DNA reads TGCGCCAGCAGCCCTACTAGCGCGATCACAGATACGCAGTATTTT. Translated, it gives CASSPTSAITDTQYF.

The V and J genes are TRBV4-3 and TRBJ1-2; D unresolved. V was cut by 0 bases and J by 4 bases, with 9 bases left in between. The CDR3 covers 14 residues. Germline V gives CDR1 LGHNA, CDR2 YSLEER. The CDR3 reads CASSQDLSSYGYTF. The DNA of the CDR3 is TGCGCCAGCAGCCAAGATCTTTCGTCCTATGGCTACACCTTC.

The chain links TRBV9 to TRBJ2-1; TRBD1 might be the D (7 bases). Germline V gives CDR1 SGDLS, CDR2 YYNGEE. This CDR3 is built from 14 residues. The V end was cut by 5 bases, the J end by 10 bases, with 19 bases between. CDR3: CASSRPGGGLEQFF. The CDR3 DNA reads as TGTGCCAGCAGTCGCCCAGGGGGAGGCCTGGAGCAGTTCTTC.

This chain connects TRBV27 to TRBJ2-7; D is possibly TRBD2 (6 bases). V was shortened by 3 bases and J by 1 base, with 13 bases between the two germline ends. CDR1 MNHEY and CDR2 SMNVEV come from the germline V gene (reference sequence). The CDR3 is 15 residues long. CDR3 protein: CASSFGNGGSYEQYF. The CDR3, as DNA: TGTGCCAGCAGTTTTGGCAATGGGGGGTCCTACGAGCAGTACTTC.

About this clone itself: This specimen includes other DNA sequences encoding the same CDR3. The rearrangement uses TRBV28 and TRBJ1-6; TRBD1 is a possible D gene (6 bases). Trimming shortened V by 2 bases and J by 9 bases, and 14 bases separated the two germline ends. Germline assignment: CDR1 MDHEN and CDR2 SYDVKM. The CDR3 loop spans 15 amino acids. CDR3 nucleotides: TGTGCCAGCAGTTTAGCAGGGGCTGGGGTTTCACCCCTCCACTTT. This codes for CASSLAGAGVSPLHF.

The J gene is TRBJ2-7, the V gene TRBV27; 12 bases agree with TRBD2. There are 15 residues in the CDR3. The J segment lost 4 bases and the V segment lost 5 bases, leaving 6 bases of the junction unmatched. Germline CDR1 reads MNHEY; CDR2 reads SMNVEV (reference sequence). CDR3 bases: TGTGCCAGCAGTCCGTCTAGCGGGAGGGGATACGAGCAGTACTTC. Amino acids: CASSPSSGRGYEQYF.

The chain links TRBV28 to TRBJ1-4; D may be TRBD1 (6 bases). Germline assignment: CDR1 MDHEN and CDR2 SYDVKM. This CDR3 has 16 amino acids. The V gene lost 6 bases and the J gene lost 4 bases, with 18 bases spanning the gap. CDR3 DNA: TGTGCCAGCAGGATGGACAGAGGGGTGGGTAATGAAAAACTGTTTTTT. It specifies CASRMDRGVGNEKLFF.

This rearrangement joins TRBV5-5 to TRBJ1-6; 7 bases are shared with TRBD1. V trimming: 4 bases; J trimming: 0 bases; junction bases outside the gene matches: 13. CDR1 SGHKS and CDR2 YYEKEE come from the germline V gene (reference sequence). This CDR3 is 19 amino acids long. CDR3 protein: CASSPNPTGASSYNSPLHF. The CDR3 DNA reads TGTGCCAGCAGCCCTAATCCAACAGGGGCGAGCTCCTATAATTCACCCCTCCACTTT.

This clone was counted once. V and J are TRBV9 and TRBJ2-3, with 15 bases that match TRBD2. This CDR3 spans 19 amino acids. The germline V gene encodes CDR1 SGDLS and CDR2 YYNGEE. With V trimmed by 3 bases and J by 3 bases, 11 bases remained unmatched. The CDR3 nucleotides are TGTGCCAGCAGCGCCAATCCGGGACTAGCGGGAGGTAGGACAGATACGCAGTATTTT. Translation: CASSANPGLAGGRTDTQYF.

The chain employs TRBV15 and TRBJ2-5; 12 nucleotides match TRBD1. Germline V CDR1 and CDR2: LNHNV, YYDKDF (reference sequence). The CDR3 totals 14 residues. The junction had 3 bases not matched to a gene; V was cut back by 5 bases and J by 5 bases. The CDR3 reads CATSGGQGAETQYF. The CDR3 nucleotides read TGTGCCACCAGCGGGGGACAGGGGGCTGAGACCCAGTACTTC.

This chain joins TRBV30 and TRBJ1-2; 7 nucleotides line up with TRBD1. The CDR3 runs 13 residues. V shed 5 bases, J shed 1 base, and the junction held 4 bases outside the gene matches. CDR1 is GTSNPN, CDR2 SVGIG, per germline (reference sequence). CDR3 sequence: CAWAGDSNYGYTF. CDR3 coding DNA: TGTGCCTGGGCCGGGGACAGTAACTATGGCTACACCTTC.

The J gene is TRBJ1-5, the V gene TRBV5-1, with 8 bases identical to TRBD1. V trimming: 5 bases; J trimming: 5 bases; junction bases outside the gene matches: 6. Germline V gene data show CDR1 as SGHRS and CDR2 as YFSETQ. The CDR3 is 14 amino acids. The CDR3 bases are TGCGCCAGCAGTGAACAGGGGGGGGATCAGCCCCAGCATTTT. It is translated as CASSEQGGDQPQHF.

V is TRBV7-9 and J is TRBJ2-7; tentatively, D is TRBD2 (7 bases). The length of the CDR3 is 15 residues. V gave up 4 bases and J gave up 2 bases, with 15 bases separating them. Germline-derived CDR1 and CDR2 are SEHNR and FQNEAQ (reference sequence). CDR3 amino acids: CASSYPGGGPYEQYF. The CDR3 DNA follows: TGTGCCAGCAGCTATCCTGGGGGGGGCCCCTACGAGCAGTACTTC.

The chain joins TRBV10-3 to TRBJ2-7, with 8 bases identical to TRBD1. V was clipped by 11 bases and J by 0 bases; unmatched bases: 9. The CDR3 is made up of 14 amino acids. The V gene's germline CDR1 is ENHRY and CDR2 SYGVKD. The CDR3 region is CAATGGSTSYEQYF. The CDR3 bases are TGTGCCGCTACAGGGGGTTCCACCTCCTACGAGCAGTACTTC.

V gene TRBV5-1 combines with J gene TRBJ2-7; 12 bases line up with TRBD2. With V trimmed by 0 bases and J by 2 bases, 9 bases remained unmatched. The CDR3 sequence is 18 residues long. Per the germline V gene, CDR1 is SGHRS and CDR2 is YFSETQ. The chain's CDR3 is CASSLAPSGRGSAYEQYF. The CDR3 DNA sequence: TGCGCCAGCAGCTTGGCCCCTAGCGGGAGGGGTAGCGCCTACGAGCAGTACTTC.